The 21 T cell receptor beta chains below all came from one sample that was sequenced in a study of T cell responses to AZD1222 COVID-19 vaccine. The table came from immunoSEQ multiplex PCR; TCRdb's copy has only in-frame clones and leaves some out. The sample lists approximately 14,000 clones, about four fifths occurring once. Source: peripheral blood, taken 28 days after the second AZD1222 dose. These TCRs come from an adult who received the AZD1222 COVID-19 vaccine.

The chain has TRBV5-1 and TRBJ2-3; TRBD2 matches 7 bases. This CDR3 contains 14 residues. Per germline, CDR1 SGHRS and CDR2 YFSETQ. With V trimmed by 4 bases and J by 1 base, 3 bases remained unmatched. The CDR3, as DNA: TGCGCCAGCAGCCCCAGCGGGGGCACAGATACGCAGTATTTT. It yields the protein CASSPSGGTDTQYF.

The chain combines TRBV27 with TRBJ1-1, with D hard to call. V was shortened by 2 bases and J by 1 base, with 8 bases between the two germline ends. This CDR3 has 14 residues. Per germline, CDR1 MNHEY and CDR2 SMNVEV (reference sequence). CDR3 DNA: TGTGCCAGCAGTTTACGCCACAGGAACACTGAAGCTTTCTTT. It codes for CASSLRHRNTEAFF.

This chain connects TRBV25-1 to TRBJ2-1; a weak D match, TRBD2 (5 bases). Germline CDR1 and CDR2: MGHDK and SYGVNS. The CDR3 extends over 14 amino acids. V was cut by 3 bases and J by 10 bases, with 16 bases left in between. CDR3 DNA: TGTGCCAGCAGTGAGAAACTAGTTTTCGGGGAGCAGTTCTTC. Translation gives CASSEKLVFGEQFF.

This chain joins TRBV12-3 or TRBV12-4 and TRBJ1-2; tentatively, D is TRBD1 (5 bases). V was clipped by 7 bases and J by 4 bases, with 10 bases between them. This CDR3 is 12 amino acids long. As DNA, the CDR3 is TGTGCCAGCACTCGACAGCCCTATGGCTACACCTTC. It yields the protein CASTRQPYGYTF.

The V and J genes are TRBV11-1 and TRBJ2-7, with D tentatively TRBD2 (5 bases). V lost 3 bases, J lost 2 bases, and 11 bases lay in between. The germline V gene encodes CDR1 SGHAT and CDR2 FQDESV (reference sequence). CDR3 length: 14 amino acids. CDR3 nucleotide sequence: TGTGCCAGCAGCTTTCGGGGAATCCCCTACGAGCAGTACTTC. This encodes CASSFRGIPYEQYF.

The chain carries TRBV4-3 and TRBJ2-1; D may correspond to TRBD1 or TRBD2 (5 bases each). The germline V gene has CDR1 LGHNA and CDR2 YSLEER. The CDR3 has 17 amino acids. V lost 2 bases and J lost 7, with 21 bases in between. The CDR3 sequence is CASSQMGVIGGSNEQFF. CDR3 coding DNA: TGCGCCAGCAGCCAAATGGGGGTCATTGGGGGATCAAATGAGCAGTTCTTC.

The chain recombines TRBV3-1 (or the pseudogene TRBV3-2) with TRBJ2-5, with D unresolved. Germline CDR1 and CDR2: LGHDT and YNNKEL (reference sequence). V dropped 1 base and J dropped 5 bases, with 5 bases sitting between them. The CDR3 consists of 12 residues. This chain's CDR3 is CASSQASETQYF. The CDR3 nucleotides are TGTGCCAGCAGCCAAGCGAGTGAGACCCAGTACTTC.

The gene calls are TRBV20-1 and TRBJ2-3; no reliable D call. Germline assignment: CDR1 DFQATT and CDR2 SNEGSKA (reference sequence). V lost 2 bases to trimming and J lost 4 bases, with 4 bases between them. The CDR3 covers 11 residues. CDR3 sequence: CSARRADTQYF. The CDR3 region has the DNA TGCAGTGCTAGACGAGCAGATACGCAGTATTTT.

V usage is TRBV6-5 and J usage is TRBJ2-7; 10 bases are a match to TRBD2. V lost 5 bases, J lost 3 bases, and 7 bases stayed unmatched. The CDR3 runs to 15 residues. Germline assignment: CDR1 MNHEY and CDR2 SVGAGI. The chain's CDR3 is CASSPRTSGLYEQYF. CDR3 nucleotides: TGTGCCAGCAGTCCTCGGACTAGCGGACTCTACGAGCAGTACTTC.

V gene TRBV6-5 combines with J gene TRBJ1-1; no firm D call. The V end was cut by 6 bases, the J end by 4 bases, with 12 bases between. The length of the CDR3 is 13 residues. CDR1 MNHEY and CDR2 SVGAGI come from the germline V gene. Written as DNA, the CDR3 is TGTGCCAGCAGGCTAGGCCGTGGCACTGAAGCTTTCTTT. Encoded protein: CASRLGRGTEAFF.

This chain joins TRBV2 and TRBJ2-2; 9 bases align to TRBD1. The V segment lost 7 bases and the J segment 7 bases; nucleotides outside the gene matches: 13. Germline CDR1 and CDR2: SNHLY and FYNNEI. The CDR3 consists of 16 residues. CDR3 in amino acids: CASNGYGTGSVGELFF. The DNA for the CDR3 is TGTGCCAGCAACGGGTATGGGACAGGGTCCGTCGGGGAGCTGTTTTTT.

The rearrangement uses TRBV4-1 and TRBJ2-7; D ambiguous. Germline V gene lookup returns CDR1 MGHRA and CDR2 YSYEKL. CDR3 length: 14 residues. V was pared by 4 bases and J by 2 bases, with 12 bases between. The CDR3 DNA is TGCGCCAGCAGCCGAAAATCCAGAACCTACGAGCAGTACTTC. Translated: CASSRKSRTYEQYF.

The chain has TRBV5-6 and TRBJ1-1; D gene uncertain. This CDR3 is 13 amino acids long. V was shortened by 4 bases and J by 2 bases, with 9 bases between the two germline ends. Germline V gene data show CDR1 as SGHDT and CDR2 as YYEEEE. The CDR3 sequence: CASSLTPNTEAFF. CDR3 coding DNA: TGTGCCAGCAGCCTGACACCTAACACTGAAGCTTTCTTT.

This chain connects TRBV5-1 to TRBJ2-4, with D possibly matching TRBD2 (6 bases). V dropped 2 bases and J dropped 8 bases, with 14 bases sitting between them. Germline assignment: CDR1 SGHRS and CDR2 YFSETQ. The CDR3 is 14 amino acids. This CDR3 reads CASSLGGDGDIQYF. In DNA form, the CDR3 reads TGCGCCAGCAGCTTAGGAGGGGATGGGGACATTCAGTACTTC.

V usage is TRBV5-6 and J usage is TRBJ1-1; D unresolved. The CDR3 spans 14 residues. Germline CDR1 SGHDT, CDR2 YYEEEE. Between the trimmed V and J ends, which lost 0 bases and 4 bases, there was a span of 10 bases. The CDR3 coding sequence is TGTGCCAGCAGCTTGGGTGGAGGTGGCACTGAAGCTTTCTTT. It encodes CASSLGGGGTEAFF.

Here the CDR3 reads CASSYSFSDTQYF. CDR3 bases: TGTGCCAGCAGTTACTCGTTCTCAGATACGCAGTATTTT. The chain uses TRBV6-2 or TRBV6-3 and TRBJ2-3; D is unclear. V gave up 0 bases and J gave up 4 bases, with 5 bases separating them. The CDR3 is 13 residues long. Germline lookup yields CDR1 MNHEY and CDR2 SVGEGT.

This clone appeared a few times. The chain links TRBV27 to TRBJ1-1; tentatively, D is TRBD1 (5 bases). V lost 5 bases, J lost 4 bases, and 14 bases lay in between. CDR1 and CDR2 (germline): MNHEY, SMNVEV (reference sequence). CDR3 size: 14 residues. This CDR3 is CASSRTGTRTEAFF. CDR3 sequence (DNA): TGTGCCAGCAGTCGTACAGGAACCCGCACTGAAGCTTTCTTT.

The CDR3 region is CASSPGPPDTQYF. The CDR3 bases are TGTGCCAGCAGTCCCGGACCCCCAGATACGCAGTATTTT. V is TRBV28 and J is TRBJ2-3; no firm D call. Germline V CDR1 and CDR2: MDHEN, SYDVKM. The CDR3 loop spans 13 amino acids. Trimming pared 5 bases from V and 4 bases from J, leaving 10 bases between.

This sequence joins TRBV13 and TRBJ1-1; perhaps TRBD1 as D (5 bases). The CDR3 totals 14 residues. The germline V gene has CDR1 PRHDT and CDR2 FYEKMQ (reference sequence). V was cut by 5 bases and J by 5 bases, with 15 bases left in between. The CDR3 region has the DNA TGTGCCAGCAGCCTCGAAGGGGACGGTACTGAAGCTTTCTTT. Protein product: CASSLEGDGTEAFF.

The chain recombines TRBV5-1 with TRBJ1-1; tentatively, D is TRBD1 (5 bases). V lost 2 bases and J lost 4, with 9 bases in between. This CDR3 is 13 amino acids long. Germline CDR1 reads SGHRS; CDR2 reads YFSETQ. CDR3 bases: TGCGCCAGCAGCTTTTGGAGGGGCACTGAAGCTTTCTTT. Protein sequence: CASSFWRGTEAFF.

V usage is TRBV7-9 and J usage is TRBJ2-6; tentative D call: TRBD1 (5 bases). The CDR3 spans 15 residues. Germline CDR1 is SEHNR and CDR2 is FQNEAQ (reference sequence). Trimming shortened V by 7 bases and J by 0 bases, and 10 bases separated the two germline ends. DNA of the CDR3: TGTGCCAGCACCGACAGTAACTCTGGGGCCAACGTCCTGACTTTC. It encodes CASTDSNSGANVLTF.